The 9 T cell receptor beta chains in this list originate from one sample, sequenced in a study of identical twins. TCRdb independently ran MiXCR on the 5' RACE reads; one entry per CDR3 protein. The sample lists 700,000 or so distinct CDR3 sequences, 8.6% occurring once. In addition, the sample was reused for a study of yellow fever vaccine responses in identical twins.

The source material was PBMCs. Receptors originate from a woman under 30 in good health.

Here the CDR3 DNA reads TGTGCCAGCAGTTACCCGAGACAACTAATCACCTACGAGCAGTACTTC. Protein: CASSYPRQLITYEQYF. The V call is TRBV6-2 or TRBV6-3, the J call TRBJ2-7; D not certain. The CDR3 has 16 residues. V was shortened by 2 bases and J by 2 bases, with 16 bases between the two germline ends. Per germline, CDR1 MNHEY and CDR2 SVGEGT.

A few counts support this clonotype. The chain recombines TRBV27 with TRBJ1-4; D is unresolved. CDR3 length: 11 residues. Germline V gives CDR1 MNHEY, CDR2 SMNVEV (reference sequence). The V gene lost 6 bases and the J gene lost 8 bases, with 7 bases spanning the gap. The DNA of the CDR3 is TGTGCCAGCAGGTTAGGCGAAAAACTGTTTTTT. Translating gives CASRLGEKLFF.

At least ten counts were recorded for this clonotype. The rearrangement joins TRBV29-1 to TRBJ2-1; 10 nucleotides align to TRBD2. Germline V gene lookup returns CDR1 SQVTM and CDR2 ANQGSEA. The V and J ends lost 4 bases and 6 bases, in that order; junction bases with no gene match: 6. CDR3 size: 14 residues. The CDR3 DNA reads TGCAGCGTTGGAAGGCTAGCGGGAGCCAATGAGCAGTTCTTC. Its translation: CSVGRLAGANEQFF.

The sample holds one count of this clonotype. V and J are TRBV6-5 and TRBJ2-1; D call uncertain. This CDR3 has 14 residues. Germline V lookup: CDR1 MNHEY, CDR2 SVGAGI. V gave up 0 bases and J gave up 8 bases, with 11 bases separating them. The CDR3 reads CASSYSSRGYEQFF. DNA for the CDR3: TGTGCCAGCAGTTACTCGAGCCGAGGATATGAGCAGTTCTTC.

This chain joins TRBV7-2 and TRBJ1-4; 9 positions match TRBD1. In germline, CDR1 is SGHTA, CDR2 FQGNSA. Losses at the gene ends were 3 bases for V and 5 bases for J; bases not matched to a gene: 4. The CDR3 loop spans 15 amino acids. The CDR3 bases are TGTGCCAGCAGCTTCGACAGGGGGAAAAATGAAAAACTGTTTTTT. Its translation: CASSFDRGKNEKLFF.

This chain links TRBV10-2 with TRBJ2-3, with D tentatively TRBD2 (5 bases). Deletions cut 10 bases from V and 0 bases from J, with 14 bases between. Germline loops: CDR1 WSHSY, CDR2 SAAADI. The CDR3 has 14 amino acids. CDR3 region: CAIRAVSSTDTQYF. For the CDR3, the DNA is TGCGCCATAAGAGCGGTTTCTAGCACAGATACGCAGTATTTT.

This clonotype has at least ten counts. The chain has TRBV12-3 or TRBV12-4 and TRBJ2-1; no reliable D call. V shed 2 bases and J shed 8 bases, with 4 bases lying between them. This CDR3 contains 11 residues. CDR3 region: CASSLFDEQFF. In nucleotides, the CDR3 is TGTGCCAGCAGTTTATTCGATGAGCAGTTCTTC.

The DNA for the CDR3 is TGCGCCAGCAGCCAAGCCGGCTCTGGGGCCAACGTCCTGACTTTC. This translates into CASSQAGSGANVLTF. The chain couples TRBV4-3 to TRBJ2-6; the D is unclear. CDR3 length: 15 residues. V lost 1 base and J lost 0, with 4 bases in between. Per the germline V gene, CDR1 is LGHNA and CDR2 is YSLEER.

The chain carries TRBV29-1 and TRBJ2-7; the D gene is possibly TRBD1 (7 bases). V was cut by 1 base and J by 5 bases, with 12 bases left in between. CDR3 length equals 13 residues. Germline CDR1 is SQVTM and CDR2 is ANQGSEA. The CDR3 sequence: CSVEGQGGNEQYF. The DNA of the CDR3 is TGCAGCGTTGAAGGGCAGGGGGGCAACGAGCAGTACTTC.